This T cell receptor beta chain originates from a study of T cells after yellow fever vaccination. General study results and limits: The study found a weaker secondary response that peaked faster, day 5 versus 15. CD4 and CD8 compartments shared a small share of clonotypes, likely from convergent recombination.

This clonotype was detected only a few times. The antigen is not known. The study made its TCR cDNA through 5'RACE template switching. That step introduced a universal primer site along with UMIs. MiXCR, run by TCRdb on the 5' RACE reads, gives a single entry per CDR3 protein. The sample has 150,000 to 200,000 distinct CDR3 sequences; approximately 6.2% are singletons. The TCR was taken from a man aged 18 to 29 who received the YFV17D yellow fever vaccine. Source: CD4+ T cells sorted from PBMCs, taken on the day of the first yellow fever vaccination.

CDR3 residues: CASSPPGQGGQETQYF. The CDR3 DNA is TGCGCCAGCAGTCCTCCGGGACAGGGGGGACAAGAGACCCAGTACTTC. J is TRBJ2-5 and V is TRBV5-1; TRBD1 matches at 11 bases. The CDR3 is made up of 16 amino acids. Germline V gene data show CDR1 as SGHRS and CDR2 as YFSETQ. V trimming: 5 bases; J trimming: 2 bases; junction bases outside the gene matches: 8.